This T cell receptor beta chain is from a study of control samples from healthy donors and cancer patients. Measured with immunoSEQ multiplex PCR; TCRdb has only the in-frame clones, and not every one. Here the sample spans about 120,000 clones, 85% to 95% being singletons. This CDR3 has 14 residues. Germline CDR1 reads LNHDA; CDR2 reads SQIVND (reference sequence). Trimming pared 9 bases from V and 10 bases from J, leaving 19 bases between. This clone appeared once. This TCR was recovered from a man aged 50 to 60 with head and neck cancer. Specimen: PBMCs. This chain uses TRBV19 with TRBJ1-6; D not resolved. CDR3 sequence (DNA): TGTGCCAGCCGACGGGATTTTGGAGGATCACCCCTCCACTTT. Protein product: CASRRDFGGSPLHF. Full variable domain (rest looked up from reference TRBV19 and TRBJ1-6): DGGITQSPKYLFRKEGQNVTLSCEQNLNHDAMYWYRQDPGQGLRLIYYSQIVNDFQKGDIAEGYSVSREKKESFPLTVTSAQKNPTAFYLCASRRDFGGSPLHFGNGTRLTVT.